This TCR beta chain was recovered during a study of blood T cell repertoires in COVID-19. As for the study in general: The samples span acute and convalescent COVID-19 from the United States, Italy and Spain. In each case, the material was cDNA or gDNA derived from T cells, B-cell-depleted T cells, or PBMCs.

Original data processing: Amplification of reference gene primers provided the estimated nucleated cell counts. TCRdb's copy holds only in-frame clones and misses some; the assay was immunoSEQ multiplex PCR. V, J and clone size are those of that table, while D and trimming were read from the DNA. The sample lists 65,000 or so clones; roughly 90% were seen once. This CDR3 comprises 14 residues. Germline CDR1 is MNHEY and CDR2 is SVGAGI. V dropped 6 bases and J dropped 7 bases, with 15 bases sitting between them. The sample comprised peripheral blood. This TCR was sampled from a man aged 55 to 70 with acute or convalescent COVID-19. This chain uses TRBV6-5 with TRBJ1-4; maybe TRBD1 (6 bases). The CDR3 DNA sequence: TGTGCCAGCAGGCCGGGTGGGGGCGGTGAAAAACTGTTTTTT. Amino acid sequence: CASRPGGGGEKLFF.